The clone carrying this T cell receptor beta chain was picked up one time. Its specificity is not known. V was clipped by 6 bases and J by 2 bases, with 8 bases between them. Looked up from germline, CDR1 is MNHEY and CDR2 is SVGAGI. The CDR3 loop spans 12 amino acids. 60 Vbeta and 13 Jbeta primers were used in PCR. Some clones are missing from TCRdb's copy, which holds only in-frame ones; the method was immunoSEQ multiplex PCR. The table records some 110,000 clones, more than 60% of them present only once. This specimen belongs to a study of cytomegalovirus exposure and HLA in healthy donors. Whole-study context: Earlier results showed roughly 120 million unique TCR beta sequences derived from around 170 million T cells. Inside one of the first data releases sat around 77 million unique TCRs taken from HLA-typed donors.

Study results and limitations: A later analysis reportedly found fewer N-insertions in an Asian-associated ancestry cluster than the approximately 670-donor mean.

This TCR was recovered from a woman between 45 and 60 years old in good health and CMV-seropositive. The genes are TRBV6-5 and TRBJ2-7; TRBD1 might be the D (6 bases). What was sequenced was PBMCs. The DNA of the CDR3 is TGTGCCAGCAGCGGACAGACCTACGAGCAGTACTTC. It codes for CASSGQTYEQYF.